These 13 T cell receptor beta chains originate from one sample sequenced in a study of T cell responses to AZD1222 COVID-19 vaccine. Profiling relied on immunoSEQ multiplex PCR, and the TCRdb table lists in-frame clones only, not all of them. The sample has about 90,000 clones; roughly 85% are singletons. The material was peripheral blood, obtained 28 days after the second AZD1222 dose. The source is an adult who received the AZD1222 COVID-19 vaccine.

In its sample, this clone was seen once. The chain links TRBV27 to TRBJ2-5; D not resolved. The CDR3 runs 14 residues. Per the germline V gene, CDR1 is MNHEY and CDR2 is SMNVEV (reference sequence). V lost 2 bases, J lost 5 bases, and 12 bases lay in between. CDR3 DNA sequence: TGTGCCAGCAGTTTAGGTTCCGGGTCGGAGACCCAGTACTTC. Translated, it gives CASSLGSGSETQYF.

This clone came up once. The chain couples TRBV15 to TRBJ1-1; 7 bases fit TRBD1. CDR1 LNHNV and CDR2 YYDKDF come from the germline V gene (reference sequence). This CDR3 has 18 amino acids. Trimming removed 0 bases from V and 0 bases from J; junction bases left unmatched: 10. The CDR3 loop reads CATSRDWVPGQMNTEAFF. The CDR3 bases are TGTGCCACCAGCAGAGATTGGGTCCCGGGACAGATGAACACTGAAGCTTTCTTT.

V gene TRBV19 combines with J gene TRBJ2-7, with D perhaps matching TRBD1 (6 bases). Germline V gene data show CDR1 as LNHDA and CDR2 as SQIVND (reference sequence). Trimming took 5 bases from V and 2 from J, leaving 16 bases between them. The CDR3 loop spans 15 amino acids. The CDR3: CASSPGQFLPYEQYF. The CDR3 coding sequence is TGTGCCAGTAGTCCAGGACAGTTTTTACCCTACGAGCAGTACTTC.

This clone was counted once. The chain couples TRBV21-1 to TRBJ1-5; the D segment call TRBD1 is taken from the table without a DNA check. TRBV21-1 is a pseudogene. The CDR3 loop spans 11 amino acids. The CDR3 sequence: CASSFRQVKNF. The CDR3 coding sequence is TGTGCCAGCAGCTTCCGACAGGTTAAGAATTTT.

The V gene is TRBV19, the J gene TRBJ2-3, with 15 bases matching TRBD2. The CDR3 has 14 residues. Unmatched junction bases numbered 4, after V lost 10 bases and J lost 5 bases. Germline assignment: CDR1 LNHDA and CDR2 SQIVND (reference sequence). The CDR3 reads CATGLAGGKDTQYF. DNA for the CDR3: TGTGCCACCGGACTAGCGGGGGGGAAAGATACGCAGTATTTT.

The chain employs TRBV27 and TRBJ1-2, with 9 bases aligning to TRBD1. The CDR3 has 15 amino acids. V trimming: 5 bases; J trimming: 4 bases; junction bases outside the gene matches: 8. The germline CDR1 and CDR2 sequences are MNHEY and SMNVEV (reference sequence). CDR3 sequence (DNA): TGTGCCAGCAGTCCTCGGACAGGGGATGGCTATGGCTACACCTTC. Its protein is CASSPRTGDGYGYTF.

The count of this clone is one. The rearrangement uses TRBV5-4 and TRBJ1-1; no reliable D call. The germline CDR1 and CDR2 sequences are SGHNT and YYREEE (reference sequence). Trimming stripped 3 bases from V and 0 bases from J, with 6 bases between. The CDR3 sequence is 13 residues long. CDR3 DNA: TGTGCCAGCAGCTATGGAATGAACACTGAAGCTTTCTTT. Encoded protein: CASSYGMNTEAFF.

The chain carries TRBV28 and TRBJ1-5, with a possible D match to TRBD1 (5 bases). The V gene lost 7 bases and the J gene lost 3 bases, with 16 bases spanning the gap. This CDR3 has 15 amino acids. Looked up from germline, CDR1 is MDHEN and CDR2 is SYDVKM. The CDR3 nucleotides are TGTGCCAGCATCAAAAGGGACGGGGCCAATCAGCCCCAGCATTTT. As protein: CASIKRDGANQPQHF. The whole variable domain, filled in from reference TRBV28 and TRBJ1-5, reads DVKVTQSSRYLVKRTGEKVFLECVQDMDHENMFWYRQDPGLGLRLIYFSYDVKMKEKGDIPEGYSVSREKKERFSLILESASTNQTSMYLCASIKRDGANQPQHFGDGTRLSIL.

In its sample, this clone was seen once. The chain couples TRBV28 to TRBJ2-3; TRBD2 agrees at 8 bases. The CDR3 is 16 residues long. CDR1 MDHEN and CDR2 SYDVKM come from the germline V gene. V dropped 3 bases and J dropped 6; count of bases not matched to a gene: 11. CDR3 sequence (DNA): TGTGCCAGCAGTTTCTTATCGGGAGGGCCATCGGATACGCAGTATTTT. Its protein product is CASSFLSGGPSDTQYF.

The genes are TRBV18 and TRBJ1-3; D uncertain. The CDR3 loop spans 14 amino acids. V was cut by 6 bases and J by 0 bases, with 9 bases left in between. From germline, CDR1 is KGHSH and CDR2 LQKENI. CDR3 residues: CASSNWGSGNTIYF. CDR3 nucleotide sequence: TGTGCCAGCTCGAATTGGGGCTCTGGAAACACCATATATTTT. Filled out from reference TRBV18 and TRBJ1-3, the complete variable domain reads NAGVMQNPRHLVRRRGQEARLRCSPMKGHSHVYWYRQLPEEGLKFMVYLQKENIIDESGMPKERFSAEFPKEGPSILRIQQVVRGDSAAYFCASSNWGSGNTIYFGEGSWLTVV.

The CDR3 nucleotides are TGTGCCAGTAGTATAACGACTAGCGGGAGGGGTATTACAGATACGCAGTATTTT. Protein: CASSITTSGRGITDTQYF. The rearrangement links TRBV19 to TRBJ2-3; TRBD2 agrees at 14 bases. The CDR3 sequence is 18 residues long. Germline assignment: CDR1 LNHDA and CDR2 SQIVND (reference sequence). V lost 2 bases to trimming and J lost 3 bases; unmatched junction nucleotides: 7. Complete variable domain (other parts from reference TRBV19 and TRBJ2-3): DGGITQSPKYLFRKEGQNVTLSCEQNLNHDAMYWYRQDPGQGLRLIYYSQIVNDFQKGDIAEGYSVSREKKESFPLTVTSAQKNPTAFYLCASSITTSGRGITDTQYFGPGTRLTVL.

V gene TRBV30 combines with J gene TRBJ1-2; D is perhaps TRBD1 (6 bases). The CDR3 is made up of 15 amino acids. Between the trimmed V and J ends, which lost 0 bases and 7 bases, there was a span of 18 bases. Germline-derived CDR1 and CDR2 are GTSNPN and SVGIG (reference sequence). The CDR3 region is CAWSVQGVGVRGYTF. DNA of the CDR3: TGTGCCTGGAGTGTACAGGGTGTGGGGGTTCGTGGCTACACCTTC. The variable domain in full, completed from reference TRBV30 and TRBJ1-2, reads SQTIHQWPATLVQPVGSPLSLECTVEGTSNPNLYWYRQAAGRGLQLLFYSVGIGQISSEVPQNLSASRPQDRQFILSSKKLLLSDSGFYLCAWSVQGVGVRGYTFGSGTRLTVV.

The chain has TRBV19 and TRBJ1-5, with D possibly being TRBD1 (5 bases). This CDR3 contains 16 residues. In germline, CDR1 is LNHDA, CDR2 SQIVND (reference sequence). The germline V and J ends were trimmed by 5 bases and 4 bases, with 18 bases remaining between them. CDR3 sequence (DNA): TGTGCCAGTAGTTCCGACAGATTAATTGGGAATCAGCCCCAGCATTTT. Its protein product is CASSSDRLIGNQPQHF. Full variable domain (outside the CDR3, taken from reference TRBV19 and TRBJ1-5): DGGITQSPKYLFRKEGQNVTLSCEQNLNHDAMYWYRQDPGQGLRLIYYSQIVNDFQKGDIAEGYSVSREKKESFPLTVTSAQKNPTAFYLCASSSDRLIGNQPQHFGDGTRLSIL.